This TCR beta chain was identified during a study of T cell responses to AZD1222 COVID-19 vaccine. Points on this clone: Its antigen is not identified.

Study-wide points: Reportedly, nearly half of unique spike TCRs recognized epitopes outside B.1.351/B.1.1.7 mutations.

Germline V CDR1 and CDR2: KGHSH, LQKENI. Trimming removed 3 bases from V and 0 bases from J; junction bases left unmatched: 11. The length of the CDR3 is 19 residues. Method: immunoSEQ multiplex PCR; TCRdb's copy keeps in-frame clones and lacks some. Counted here are roughly 130,000 clones, approximately 92% occurring once; the ten biggest clones make up 3.1%. The chain recombines TRBV18 with TRBJ2-2; 9 bases fit TRBD1. Sequences were derived from peripheral blood, sampled on day 0 of AZD1222 vaccination. The source is an adult in good health. The DNA for the CDR3 is TGTGCCAGCTCACCTACAGGGGGCGCGCCAATAGCGAACACCGGGGAGCTGTTTTTT. Translated, it gives CASSPTGGAPIANTGELFF.